This T cell receptor beta chain was profiled in a study of tumor-infiltrating lymphocytes in glioblastoma multiforme. This CDR3 has 16 residues. The trim removed 4 bases at V and 4 bases at J, leaving 10 bases unmatched. The V gene's germline CDR1 is WNHNN and CDR2 SYGVQD (reference sequence). Three nested ARM-PCR rounds with V-beta and C-beta primers built TCRB libraries. TCRB cDNA was made from 0.4 to 0.6 ug total RNA. TCRdb called the multiplex PCR reads again in MiXCR, with one record for every CDR3 protein. The sample has about 15,000 distinct CDR3 sequences, about 69% seen once. In this sample, this clonotype is medium-sized (0.01 to 0.1%).

This receptor was obtained from a male donor with glioblastoma. This chain links TRBV10-1 with TRBJ2-7, with 10 positions matching TRBD1. Sequencing was done on a sample of brain tumor tissue. For the CDR3, the DNA is TGCGCCAGCAGTGGAATTGGGACAGGGGATTTATACGAGCAGTACTTC. Its protein product is CASSGIGTGDLYEQYF.